This T cell receptor beta chain comes out of a study of response to subunit inactivated influenza vaccine. Study-wide results and caveats: The authors proposed limited new T cell recruitment per seasonal influenza vaccination.

This CDR3 spans 16 amino acids. Trimming cost V 5 bases and J 4 bases; bases outside gene matches: 7. Germline CDR1 is PRHDT and CDR2 is FYEKMQ (reference sequence). From the RT-PCR reads, TCRdb called clonotypes with MiXCR, one entry per CDR3 protein. This table has a few hundred thousand distinct CDR3 sequences, around 13% appearing once. Comments on this clonotype: Its antigen is currently unknown.

The source was PBMCs from blood, collected roughly 12 days after vaccination. The chain employs TRBV13 and TRBJ1-6; 8 bases align to TRBD1. This receptor was identified in a man in his forties or fifties who received an inactivated influenza vaccine. This CDR3 is CASSILTGGYNSPLHF. CDR3 coding DNA: TGTGCCAGCAGCATACTAACAGGGGGTTATAATTCACCCCTCCACTTT.